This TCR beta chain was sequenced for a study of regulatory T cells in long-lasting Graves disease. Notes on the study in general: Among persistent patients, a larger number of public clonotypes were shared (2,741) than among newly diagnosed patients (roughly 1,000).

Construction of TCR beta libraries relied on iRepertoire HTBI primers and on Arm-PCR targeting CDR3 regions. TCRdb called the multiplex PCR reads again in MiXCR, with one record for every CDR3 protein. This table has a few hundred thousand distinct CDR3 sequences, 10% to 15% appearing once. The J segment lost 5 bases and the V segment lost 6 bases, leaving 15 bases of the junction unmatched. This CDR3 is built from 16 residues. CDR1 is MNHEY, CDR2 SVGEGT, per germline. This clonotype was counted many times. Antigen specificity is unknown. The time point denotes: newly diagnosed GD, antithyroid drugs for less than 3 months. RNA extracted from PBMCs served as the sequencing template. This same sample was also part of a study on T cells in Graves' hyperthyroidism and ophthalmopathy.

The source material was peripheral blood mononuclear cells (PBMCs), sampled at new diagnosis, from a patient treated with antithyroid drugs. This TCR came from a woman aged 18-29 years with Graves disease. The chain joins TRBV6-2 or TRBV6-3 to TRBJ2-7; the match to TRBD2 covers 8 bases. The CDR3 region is CASSSESGTRDDEQYF. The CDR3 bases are TGTGCCAGCAGCTCCGAGAGCGGGACTAGAGATGACGAGCAGTACTTC.